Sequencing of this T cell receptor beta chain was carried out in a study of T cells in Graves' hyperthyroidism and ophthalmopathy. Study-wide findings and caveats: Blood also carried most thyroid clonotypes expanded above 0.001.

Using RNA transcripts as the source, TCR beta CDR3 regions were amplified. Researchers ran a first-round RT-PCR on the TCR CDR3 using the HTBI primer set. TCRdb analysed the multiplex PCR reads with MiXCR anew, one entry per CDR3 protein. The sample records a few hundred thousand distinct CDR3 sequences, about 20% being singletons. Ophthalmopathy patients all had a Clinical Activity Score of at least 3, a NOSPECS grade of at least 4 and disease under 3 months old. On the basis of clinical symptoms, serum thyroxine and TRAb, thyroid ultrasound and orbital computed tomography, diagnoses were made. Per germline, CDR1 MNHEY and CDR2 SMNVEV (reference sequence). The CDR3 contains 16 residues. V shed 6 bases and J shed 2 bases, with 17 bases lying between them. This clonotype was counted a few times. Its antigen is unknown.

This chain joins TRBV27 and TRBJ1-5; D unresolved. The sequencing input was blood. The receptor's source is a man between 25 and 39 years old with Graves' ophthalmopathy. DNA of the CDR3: TGTGCCAGCAGCCCCCGGCTTAGAGGAGGCAATCAGCCCCAGCATTTT. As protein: CASSPRLRGGNQPQHF.